The clone carrying this T cell receptor beta chain was seen a handful of times. Antigen unknown. This sample is drawn from a study of naive and memory T cell subsets. Two oligonucleotides, mixed equimolar, formed the beta constant-region primer covering TRBC1 and TRBC2. The ligated cDNA underwent four PCR rounds using SP2 and nested alpha and beta constant-region primers. TCRdb called the UMI-ligation and nested PCR reads again in MiXCR, with one record for every CDR3 protein. The sample carries 150,000 or so distinct CDR3 sequences, over 20% recorded once. V was pared by 3 bases and J by 11 bases, with 15 bases of the junction left unmatched. CDR1 and CDR2 (germline): GTSNPN, SVGIG (reference sequence). CDR3 length equals 15 residues. The study, taken as a whole, reports: Over 90% of naive TCR sequences appeared only once, unlike memory subsets. A few larger clonotypes appeared in naive repertoires, especially CD8, possibly memory cells re-expressing CD45RA.

The receptor's source is a human donor in good health. The V gene is TRBV30, the J gene TRBJ1-5, with 8 bases fitting TRBD1. Sequenced input: naive CD4+ T cells from blood. The CDR3 sequence: CAWSLGGQVLGAQHF. CDR3 nucleotide sequence: TGTGCCTGGAGCCTCGGGGGACAGGTCCTGGGGGCCCAGCATTTT.